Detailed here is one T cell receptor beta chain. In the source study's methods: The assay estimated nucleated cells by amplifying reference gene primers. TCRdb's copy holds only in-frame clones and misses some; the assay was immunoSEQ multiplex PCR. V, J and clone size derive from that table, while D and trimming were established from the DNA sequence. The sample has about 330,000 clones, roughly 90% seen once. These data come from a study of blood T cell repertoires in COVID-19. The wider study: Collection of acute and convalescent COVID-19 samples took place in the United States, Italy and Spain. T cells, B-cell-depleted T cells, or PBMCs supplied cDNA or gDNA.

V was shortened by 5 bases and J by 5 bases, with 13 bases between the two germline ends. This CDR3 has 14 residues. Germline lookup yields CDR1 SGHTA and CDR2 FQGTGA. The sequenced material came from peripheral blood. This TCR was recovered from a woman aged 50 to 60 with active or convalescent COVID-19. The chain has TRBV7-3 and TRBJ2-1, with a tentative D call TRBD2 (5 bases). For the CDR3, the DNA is TGTGCCAGCAGCGCAGCCGGGGTTAACAATGAGCAGTTCTTC. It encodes CASSAAGVNNEQFF.